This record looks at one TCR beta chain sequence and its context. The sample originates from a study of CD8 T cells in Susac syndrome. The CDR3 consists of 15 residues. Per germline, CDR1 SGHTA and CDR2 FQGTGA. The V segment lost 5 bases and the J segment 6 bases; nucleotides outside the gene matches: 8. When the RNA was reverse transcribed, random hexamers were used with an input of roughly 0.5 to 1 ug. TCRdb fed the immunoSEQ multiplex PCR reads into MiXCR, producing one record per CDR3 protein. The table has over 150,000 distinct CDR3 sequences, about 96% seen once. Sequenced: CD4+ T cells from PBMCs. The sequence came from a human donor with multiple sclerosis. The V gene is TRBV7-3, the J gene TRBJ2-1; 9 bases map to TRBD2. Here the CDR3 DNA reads TGTGCCAGCAGCCGAGCGGGAGGCTTCGGCAATGAGCAGTTCTTC. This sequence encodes CASSRAGGFGNEQFF.